These 21 T cell receptor beta chains were sequenced from one sample in a study of radiation and T cells in renal cell carcinoma. The table came from immunoSEQ multiplex PCR; TCRdb's copy has only in-frame clones and leaves some out. The sample has 150,000 to 180,000 clones; roughly 87% are singletons. The time point denotes: blood 2 weeks post-SBRT. Sample treatment: 15 Gy SBRT to primary tumor, nephrectomy 4 weeks later. This material consisted of blood, taken from a patient whose treatment included radiotherapy and nephrectomy. The origin of the receptors is a woman aged 45-60 years with renal cell carcinoma.

V is TRBV10-3 and J is TRBJ2-7; D may match TRBD1 or TRBD2 (6 bases each). V was shortened by 9 bases and J by 4 bases, with 13 bases between the two germline ends. The CDR3 is 12 amino acids. Per the germline V gene, CDR1 is ENHRY and CDR2 is SYGVKD. The CDR3 DNA reads TGTGCCATAGGGGGGATGGAATACGAGCAGTACTTC. It specifies CAIGGMEYEQYF.

The chain has TRBV7-9 and TRBJ2-3, with D uncertain. Trimming removed 0 bases from V and 2 bases from J, with 9 bases in between. This CDR3 is built from 15 residues. CDR1 is SEHNR and CDR2 is FQNEAQ in the germline V gene (reference sequence). CDR3 bases: TGTGCCAGCAGCTTAGCGAGGACGATCACAGATACGCAGTATTTT. This codes for CASSLARTITDTQYF.

V gene TRBV21-1 combines with J gene TRBJ1-4. TRBV21-1 is assigned pseudogene status. This CDR3 is built from 12 residues. CDR3: CASSRSNEKLFF. The CDR3 nucleotides read TGTGCCAGCAGCAGGAGTAATGAAAAACTGTTTTTT.

The chain joins TRBV5-1 to TRBJ1-6; D may be TRBD1 (5 bases). The CDR3 length is 13 residues. Germline CDR1 and CDR2: SGHRS and YFSETQ. With 1 base removed from V and 10 bases from J, the gap between germline ends came to 9 bases. As DNA, the CDR3 is TGCGCCAGCAGCTTGAATTCAGGGTCACCCCTCCACTTT. Translation: CASSLNSGSPLHF. The complete variable domain, with remaining parts taken from reference TRBV5-1 and TRBJ1-6, reads KAGVTQTPRYLIKTRGQQVTLSCSPISGHRSVSWYQQTPGQGLQFLFEYFSETQRNKGNFPGRFSGRQFSNSRSEMNVSTLELGDSALYLCASSLNSGSPLHFGNGTRLTVT.

There are a few counts of this clone. The sample carries other DNA sequences with the same CDR3. The chain carries TRBV19 and TRBJ1-1; D is ambiguous. Germline lookup yields CDR1 LNHDA and CDR2 SQIVND (reference sequence). The CDR3 has 13 amino acids. The germline V and J ends were trimmed by 2 bases and 1 base, with 5 bases remaining between them. CDR3 nucleotides: TGTGCCAGTAGTATATCGTCGAACACTGAAGCTTTCTTT. Protein sequence: CASSISSNTEAFF. Drawing the rest from reference TRBV19 and TRBJ1-1, the complete variable domain is DGGITQSPKYLFRKEGQNVTLSCEQNLNHDAMYWYRQDPGQGLRLIYYSQIVNDFQKGDIAEGYSVSREKKESFPLTVTSAQKNPTAFYLCASSISSNTEAFFGQGTRLTVV.

The rearrangement links TRBV19 to TRBJ2-3, with 10 bases matching TRBD2. Unmatched junction bases numbered 6, after V lost 4 bases and J lost 2 bases. Germline V gene sequence: CDR1 LNHDA, CDR2 SQIVND (reference sequence). This CDR3 has 16 residues. CDR3 loop: CASSRSLAGSTDTQYF. The CDR3 DNA is TGTGCCAGTAGTAGGTCACTAGCGGGGTCCACAGATACGCAGTATTTT.

This chain uses TRBV5-1 with TRBJ2-6; TRBD1 aligns across 8 bases. This CDR3 comprises 18 residues. Per the germline V gene, CDR1 is SGHRS and CDR2 is YFSETQ. The V gene end was trimmed by 4 bases and the J gene end by 1 base; junction bases not matched to a gene: 10. CDR3 in amino acids: CASSSGQGPFSGANVLTF. The CDR3 DNA is TGCGCCAGCAGCAGCGGACAGGGCCCCTTTTCTGGGGCCAACGTCCTGACTTTC.

This chain joins TRBV28 and TRBJ2-6, with 9 bases lining up with TRBD1. This CDR3 is 18 amino acids long. Losses at the gene ends were 0 bases for V and 1 base for J; bases not matched to a gene: 4. Germline V gives CDR1 MDHEN, CDR2 SYDVKM. DNA for the CDR3: TGTGCCAGCAGTTTATGGGGACAGGGAGCTTCTGGGGCCAACGTCCTGACTTTC. Its protein is CASSLWGQGASGANVLTF. Full variable domain (remainder filled in from reference TRBV28 and TRBJ2-6): DVKVTQSSRYLVKRTGEKVFLECVQDMDHENMFWYRQDPGLGLRLIYFSYDVKMKEKGDIPEGYSVSREKKERFSLILESASTNQTSMYLCASSLWGQGASGANVLTFGAGSRLTVL.

Comments on this clone: Other DNA sequences in this sample translate to the same CDR3. The chain uses TRBV2 and TRBJ2-3; D not certain. The V gene lost 2 bases and the J gene lost 3 bases, with 3 bases spanning the gap. Germline assignment: CDR1 SNHLY and CDR2 FYNNEI. The CDR3 has 12 residues. The chain's CDR3 is CASSESTDTQYF. CDR3 in DNA: TGTGCCAGCAGTGAATCAACAGATACGCAGTATTTT.

J is TRBJ1-1 and V is TRBV15, with 10 bases matching TRBD1. The length of the CDR3 is 15 residues. With V trimmed by 5 bases and J by 4 bases, 7 bases remained unmatched. Germline CDR1 and CDR2: LNHNV and YYDKDF (reference sequence). CDR3 DNA: TGTGCCACCAGCTTCCGGGACAGGGGTTTCACTGAAGCTTTCTTT. It translates to CATSFRDRGFTEAFF.

The chain uses TRBV5-6 and TRBJ1-3, with D possibly TRBD1 on 5 matching bases. The V gene lost 3 bases and the J gene lost 5 bases, with 15 bases spanning the gap. This CDR3 region has 15 residues. CDR1 and CDR2 (germline): SGHDT, YYEEEE. Here the CDR3 DNA reads TGTGCCAGCAGCTCGGCCGCAGGGAGTAGAAACACCATATATTTT. This sequence encodes CASSSAAGSRNTIYF.

The rearrangement joins TRBV9 to TRBJ1-2; 9 positions agree with TRBD1. Germline V gives CDR1 SGDLS, CDR2 YYNGEE. The CDR3 extends over 16 amino acids. After removal of 3 bases from V and 3 bases from J, the junction contained 9 bases not matched to a gene. CDR3 amino acids: CASSGPRDRAHYGYTF. In nucleotides, the CDR3 is TGTGCCAGCAGCGGACCCCGGGACAGGGCCCACTATGGCTACACCTTC.

This clone was detected only once. The V and J genes are TRBV7-2 and TRBJ1-4, with TRBD1 as a possible D gene (5 bases). The germline V gene encodes CDR1 SGHTA and CDR2 FQGNSA. CDR3 length equals 16 residues. V lost 1 base to trimming and J lost 5 bases, with 14 bases between them. CDR3 sequence (DNA): TGTGCCAGCAGCTTAGGGCACCGTGCAGGGAATGAAAAACTGTTTTTT. This encodes CASSLGHRAGNEKLFF.

The chain recombines TRBV6-6 with TRBJ1-5; D is perhaps TRBD1 (6 bases). The germline V gene has CDR1 MNHNY and CDR2 SVGAGI (reference sequence). V was clipped by 1 base and J by 7 bases, with 14 bases between them. The CDR3 runs to 15 residues. The CDR3 protein is CASSYYAGEKQPQHF. In DNA form, the CDR3 reads TGTGCCAGCAGTTACTATGCAGGGGAAAAGCAGCCCCAGCATTTT.

The chain has TRBV10-3 and TRBJ2-3, with 8 bases lining up with TRBD2. Per the germline V gene, CDR1 is ENHRY and CDR2 is SYGVKD. Trimming cost V 3 bases and J 3 bases; bases outside gene matches: 8. The CDR3 runs 16 residues. The CDR3 region is CAISDPAGGGTDTQYF. In DNA form, the CDR3 reads TGTGCCATCAGTGACCCCGCGGGGGGAGGAACAGATACGCAGTATTTT.

J is TRBJ2-7 and V is TRBV9; D gene uncertain. CDR1 and CDR2 from the germline V gene are SGDLS and YYNGEE. With 2 bases removed from V and 9 bases from J, the gap between germline ends came to 6 bases. The length of the CDR3 is 10 residues. The CDR3 is CASSVWGQYF. The CDR3 DNA sequence: TGTGCCAGCAGCGTTTGGGGGCAGTACTTC.

The chain joins TRBV18 to TRBJ1-5; TRBD1 matches at 7 bases. The CDR3 runs 15 residues. Trimming cost V 5 bases and J 6 bases; bases outside gene matches: 10. Per germline, CDR1 KGHSH and CDR2 LQKENI. The CDR3 reads CASSAQRGQGQPQHF. CDR3 nucleotide sequence: TGTGCCAGCTCAGCCCAGAGGGGGCAAGGTCAGCCCCAGCATTTT. Variable domain in full (rest from reference TRBV18 and TRBJ1-5): NAGVMQNPRHLVRRRGQEARLRCSPMKGHSHVYWYRQLPEEGLKFMVYLQKENIIDESGMPKERFSAEFPKEGPSILRIQQVVRGDSAAYFCASSAQRGQGQPQHFGDGTRLSIL.

The chain recombines TRBV7-9 with TRBJ1-5; tentative D call: TRBD1 (5 bases). CDR3 size: 13 residues. V shed 5 bases and J shed 9 bases, with 14 bases lying between them. Germline CDR1 SEHNR, CDR2 FQNEAQ (reference sequence). CDR3 sequence reads: CASSLPSGRPQHF. In DNA form, the CDR3 reads TGTGCCAGCAGCCTCCCATCAGGGCGGCCCCAGCATTTT.

CDR3 residues: CASTKRGRPATNEKLFF. The CDR3 nucleotides are TGTGCCAGCACAAAAAGGGGACGGCCAGCAACTAATGAAAAACTGTTTTTT. V and J are TRBV27 and TRBJ1-4, with D possibly TRBD1 on 5 matching bases. Trimming took 7 bases from V and 0 from J, leaving 18 bases between them. Germline CDR1 and CDR2: MNHEY and SMNVEV (reference sequence). This CDR3 is 17 amino acids long.

This chain links TRBV4-2 with TRBJ1-2, with D unresolved. Germline CDR1 and CDR2: LGHNA and YNFKEQ. V dropped 4 bases and J dropped 1 base, with 13 bases sitting between them. The length of the CDR3 is 15 residues. CDR3 DNA sequence: TGTGCCAGCAGCCCGTCCTATGGGGATAACTATGGCTACACCTTC. Its protein product is CASSPSYGDNYGYTF.

This sequence joins TRBV27 and TRBJ2-7, with 7 bases fitting TRBD1. This CDR3 is 15 amino acids long. Per germline, CDR1 MNHEY and CDR2 SMNVEV (reference sequence). The trim removed 4 bases at V and 3 bases at J, leaving 9 bases unmatched. CDR3 sequence: CASSYDGNRGYEQYF. In DNA, the CDR3 is TGTGCCAGCAGTTACGACGGGAACAGGGGCTACGAGCAGTACTTC.